The T cell receptor (beta chain) described here comes from a study of blood T cell repertoires in COVID-19. The CDR3 is made up of 15 amino acids. Germline CDR1 LNHDA, CDR2 SQIVND (reference sequence). J gave up 3 bases and V 5 bases, and 8 bases lay outside the gene matches. This clone was seen once. Sequencing was performed with immunoSEQ multiplex PCR; in TCRdb, only in-frame clones are kept and a portion is missing. The table lists around 50,000 clones, more than 70% of them singletons. The chain couples TRBV19 to TRBJ2-7, with TRBD1 matching 9 bases. Specimen: peripheral blood. The origin of this receptor is a human donor in a cohort sampled during active COVID-19. CDR3 amino acids: CASSPRTGEGYEQYF. DNA of the CDR3: TGTGCCAGTAGTCCTCGGACAGGGGAGGGCTACGAGCAGTACTTC.